This T cell receptor (beta chain) was retrieved from a study of blood T cell repertoires in COVID-19 (dated by TCRdb to the early 2020s). About the investigation overall: Samples from collaborators originated in the United States, Italy and Spain and spanned both the acute and convalescent phases of COVID-19. The prospective study material was composed of cDNA or gDNA derived from T cells, B-cell-depleted T cells, or PBMCs. Subjects who had been exposed to COVID-19, were actively infected with it, or had recovered from it provided the deeply sampled blood TCRbeta repertoires that made up the dataset. A freely available public database, intended as a resource for researchers studying the immune response to SARS-CoV-2, is where the repertoires were released. Samples came from the ongoing ImmuneRACE study (first 160 participants) plus 1,254 subjects from 6 global collaborators. A de-identified subject ID, COVID-19 status, age in years and sex were almost always included in the sample metadata. Where available, HLA class I and class II types were obtained from metadata supplied by the sample provider rather than from assay-based typing.

The full study reports these points: How much clinical and demographic metadata was included differed by source and by participant, and the metadata was provided uncurated.

TCRbeta CDR3 regions were amplified from genomic DNA by means of the immunoSEQ Assay, a bias-controlled multiplex PCR. As for how the authors treated the data: Nucleated cell counts per sample were estimated from amplification of reference gene primers within the assay. To quantify the absolute abundance of each unique TCRbeta CDR3 rearrangement, sequence reads were collapsed and filtered. For each sample, productive Simpson clonality was calculated by taking the square root of Simpson's diversity index across productive rearrangements. Entries here come from immuneACCESS through TCRdb and include only in-frame sequences with V and J called. Some clones fail to appear in such tables; in the studies checked, an unresolved V gene covers under half of the shortfall, and the cause of the remainder is unknown. The V and J calls and clone size are taken from that table; D and trimming were inferred from the DNA. In this sample the table shows about 360,000 clones, 81% of which occur a single time. The top ten hold 0.85% to 1.2% of the sample.

CDR1 and CDR2, looked up from the germline V gene, are MDHEN and SYDVKM. V and J are truncated by 6 bases and 6 bases respectively, leaving an intervening sequence of 15 bases. The CDR3 runs 14 amino acids, cysteine and phenylalanine included. The DNA shown is the 42-base CDR3, in frame from base 1. Each collaborating institution followed its own protocols to collect whole blood in K2EDTA tubes. For TCRbeta analysis, collaborator samples were shipped as frozen whole blood, as isolated PBMCs, or as DNA extracted from either sample type. With regard to this clone: There is no known antigen for this receptor. Within one base of it there is no much larger clone, and no base qualities were kept.

This chain joins TRBV28 to TRBJ1-5; a confident D gene designation cannot be given. The TCR was taken from a human donor with acute or convalescent COVID-19. The donor label of this sample is uncertain. Input material: peripheral blood. CDR3 loop: CASSNRPNGQPQHF. The bases read TGTGCCAGCAGCAACCGCCCGAACGGTCAGCCCCAGCATTTT.